The clone carrying this T cell receptor (beta chain) was seen more than once but under ten times. This entry comes from a study of blood T cells in healthy people across ages. There are 13 residues in the CDR3. Germline V lookup: CDR1 SQVTM, CDR2 ANQGSEA. Trimming shortened V by 7 bases and J by 3 bases, and 16 bases separated the two germline ends. The authors ran a second PCR of about 6 to 11 cycles using a sample-barcoded 5' primer and a J-beta primer mix. TCRdb reprocessed the 5' RACE reads with MiXCR, giving one entry per CDR3 protein. The table includes around 1,000,000 distinct CDR3 sequences, 20% to 25% detected once. The same sample was also studied in work on T cells of mothers and their children. That investigation notes: Overlap ran slightly, non-significantly higher for related than unrelated mother-child pairs.

The chain employs TRBV29-1 and TRBJ2-7, with D perhaps TRBD2 (5 bases). Sequenced: blood. The clonotype originates from a girl aged 2-10 years in good health. The CDR3 nucleotides read TGCAGCGCTCGGGTTAGCGTAGGCTACGAGCAGTACTTC. Translation gives CSARVSVGYEQYF.